This TCR beta chain was sequenced for a study of cytomegalovirus exposure and HLA in healthy donors. Turning to the study itself: Prior work identified under 130 million unique TCR beta sequences in 150 million to 200 million T cells. Study-wide findings and caveats: Analysis performed later showed TCR beta chains linked to HLA being more clonally expanded than equally common others.

The PCR employed 60 Vbeta primers together with 13 Jbeta primers. Using immunoSEQ multiplex PCR, the repertoire was profiled, and TCRdb retains in-frame clones only, with some absent. The table shows about 130,000 clones, with just over 70% occurring only once. J gave up 6 bases and V 3 bases, and 0 bases lay outside the gene matches. This CDR3 has 13 amino acids. Germline CDR1 reads SQVTM; CDR2 reads ANQGSEA. Worth noting for this clone: Its target is unknown.

Specimen: PBMCs. This chain connects TRBV29-1 to TRBJ2-7; 15 nucleotides match TRBD2. This receptor was taken from a woman in her sixties or seventies in good health and CMV-seropositive. Here the CDR3 DNA reads TGCAGCGTTGAGGGACTAGCGGGGGGCGAGCAGTACTTC. It yields the protein CSVEGLAGGEQYF.